The 5 T cell receptor beta chains in this list originate from one sample, sequenced in a study of post-analysis software for immune sequencing data. The antigens for these receptors are not known. Study-wide points: The five TRBV segments detected at higher frequency in patients than in controls included TRBV5-6, TRBV5-1 and TRBV20-1.

TCR beta libraries were prepared from cDNA with unique molecular identifiers. TCRdb itself ran the PCR reads through MiXCR, one entry per CDR3 protein. Here the sample spans about 200,000 distinct CDR3 sequences, 25% to 35% being singletons. Sequenced input: blood. These TCRs come from a girl between 2 and 17 years old with multiple sclerosis.

This clonotype was seen ten or more times. The gene calls are TRBV14 and TRBJ1-4, with D perhaps matching TRBD1 (5 bases). CDR3 length equals 16 residues. Germline CDR1 is SGHDN and CDR2 is FVKESK. Trimming shortened V by 1 base and J by 5 bases, and 14 bases separated the two germline ends. This CDR3 is CASSQGRVGWNEKLFF. The CDR3 coding sequence is TGTGCCAGCAGCCAAGGCAGGGTCGGATGGAATGAAAAACTGTTTTTT.

V and J are TRBV29-1 and TRBJ2-4; D perhaps matches TRBD2 (5 bases). Deletions cut 2 bases from V and 13 bases from J, with 15 bases between. Per germline, CDR1 SQVTM and CDR2 ANQGSEA. The CDR3 length is 12 residues. The CDR3 loop is CSVETTRWEQYF. The CDR3 DNA reads as TGCAGCGTTGAAACTACACGTTGGGAGCAGTACTTC.

A note on this clonotype: This could be a read error, since a much larger clone is one nucleotide away. This chain links TRBV20-1 with TRBJ1-5, with D maybe TRBD1 (5 bases). The CDR3 runs 14 residues. The germline V gene encodes CDR1 DFQATT and CDR2 SNEGSKA (reference sequence). CDR3 sequence (DNA): TGCAGTGCTAAGAAAGGGGTTAGCAATCAGCCCCAGCAGTTT. Its protein product is CSAKKGVSNQPQQF.

The sample holds many counts of this clonotype. This chain uses TRBV29-1 with TRBJ1-2; D is unresolved. Trimming took off 5 bases at V and 4 bases at J, with 11 bases between the two ends. CDR3 length: 12 residues. Germline assignment: CDR1 SQVTM and CDR2 ANQGSEA. CDR3 in amino acids: CSVYTRTYGYTF. In nucleotides, the CDR3 is TGCAGCGTTTATACGAGGACCTATGGCTACACCTTC.

A few counts support this clonotype. The genes are TRBV12-3 or TRBV12-4 and TRBJ2-1, with 14 nucleotides matching TRBD2. The CDR3 extends over 13 amino acids. V was clipped by 10 bases and J by 10 bases; unmatched bases: 6. For the CDR3, the DNA is TGTGCCACCCGACTAGCGGGAGGGGAAGAGCAGTTCTTC. This codes for CATRLAGGEEQFF.